Detailed here is one T cell receptor beta chain. The data belong to a study of T cell responses to AZD1222 COVID-19 vaccine. The table came from immunoSEQ multiplex PCR; TCRdb's copy has only in-frame clones and leaves some out. The data contain nearly 200,000 clones, 90% to 95% of them singletons. V lost 4 bases and J lost 0, with 13 bases in between. The length of the CDR3 is 15 residues. Germline assignment: CDR1 LGHDT and CDR2 YNNKEL (reference sequence). The TCR sequence derives from an adult who received the AZD1222 COVID-19 vaccine. Sequenced here: peripheral blood, sampled 28 days after the second AZD1222 dose. This chain uses TRBV3-1 (or the pseudogene TRBV3-2) with TRBJ2-7; D unclear. The CDR3 spells CASSLAPTASYEQYF. The DNA for the CDR3 is TGTGCCAGCAGCCTCGCCCCGACGGCCTCCTACGAGCAGTACTTC.